The rows below give T cell receptor beta chains drawn from one sample of a study of blood T cell repertoires in COVID-19. Generated by immunoSEQ multiplex PCR, the TCRdb table keeps only in-frame clones and is missing some. This table holds over 250,000 clones, 80% to 90% found once. Sequences were obtained from peripheral blood. These receptors originate from a woman aged 70-85 years with COVID-19, enrolled during active disease. The CDR3 runs from the conserved cysteine through the conserved F or W. Each record gives: V gene, J gene, CDR3 protein.

V gene: TRBV4-2
J gene: TRBJ1-2
CDR3 protein: CASSQVSERNYGYTF

V gene: TRBV19
J gene: TRBJ1-2
CDR3 protein: CASSTYLQDGDNYGYTF

V gene: TRBV29-1
J gene: TRBJ2-3
CDR3 protein: CSYRQGSTDTQYF

V gene: TRBV6-5
J gene: TRBJ2-7
CDR3 protein: CASSQQGDEQYF

V gene: TRBV3-1/TRBV3-2
J gene: TRBJ2-3
CDR3 protein: CASSRQTSGSADTQYF

V gene: TRBV2
J gene: TRBJ1-5
CDR3 protein: CASSDSAGGFGQPQHF

V gene: TRBV19
J gene: TRBJ2-7
CDR3 protein: CASSRAGSGGSYEQYF

V gene: TRBV30
J gene: TRBJ2-5
CDR3 protein: CAWSGLSARQETQYF

V gene: TRBV5-6
J gene: TRBJ1-6
CDR3 protein: CASSLLQSSYNSPLHF

V gene: TRBV5-4
J gene: TRBJ1-6
CDR3 protein: CASSLGQGLTSPLHF

V gene: TRBV5-6
J gene: TRBJ2-1
CDR3 protein: CASSYRTSGSNYNEQFF

V gene: TRBV2
J gene: TRBJ1-5
CDR3 protein: CASREQVWQPQHF

V gene: TRBV5-6
J gene: TRBJ2-3
CDR3 protein: CASSSTGPDTQYF

V gene: TRBV28
J gene: TRBJ1-4
CDR3 protein: CASRQDRNEKLFF

V gene: TRBV4-1
J gene: TRBJ2-2
CDR3 protein: CASSPREAPPVPGELFF

V gene: TRBV6-6
J gene: TRBJ1-6
CDR3 protein: CASSSARTGGNSPLHF

V gene: TRBV15
J gene: TRBJ1-5
CDR3 protein: CATSRELDRRNQPQHF

V gene: TRBV27
J gene: TRBJ2-2
CDR3 protein: CASSYLAANTGELFF

V gene: TRBV5-1
J gene: TRBJ1-1
CDR3 protein: CASRHEQGEYTEAFF

V gene: TRBV7-3
J gene: TRBJ2-1
CDR3 protein: CASSLRQGGNEQFF

V gene: TRBV30
J gene: TRBJ2-6
CDR3 protein: CAWSQGLSGANVLTF

V gene: TRBV7-3
J gene: TRBJ1-2
CDR3 protein: CASSLGQGASGYTF

V gene: TRBV2
J gene: TRBJ2-7
CDR3 protein: CASTHGQGAYEQYF

V gene: TRBV11-3
J gene: TRBJ1-5
CDR3 protein: CASAGTGGQPQHF

V gene: TRBV13
J gene: TRBJ2-1
CDR3 protein: CASSSRTGRNEQFF

V gene: TRBV30
J gene: TRBJ2-7
CDR3 protein: CAWGGREDEQYF

V gene: TRBV19
J gene: TRBJ2-3
CDR3 protein: CASSTLADSTDTQYF

V gene: TRBV3-1/TRBV3-2
J gene: TRBJ1-5
CDR3 protein: CASSQGQGGNQPQHF

V gene: TRBV3-1/TRBV3-2
J gene: TRBJ1-1
CDR3 protein: CASSSTRTSEAFF

V gene: TRBV6-5
J gene: TRBJ2-3
CDR3 protein: CASRTRADTQYF

V gene: TRBV3-1/TRBV3-2
J gene: TRBJ2-2
CDR3 protein: CASSPRTSGNTGELFF

V gene: TRBV25-1
J gene: TRBJ1-1
CDR3 protein: CASSEIPPEAFF

V gene: TRBV5-1
J gene: TRBJ2-7
CDR3 protein: CASSRTSGYEQYF

V gene: TRBV7-9
J gene: TRBJ1-1
CDR3 protein: CASSHTKMGRSNTEAFF

V gene: TRBV5-5
J gene: TRBJ1-4
CDR3 protein: CASSPGQGYEKLFF

V gene: TRBV3-1/TRBV3-2
J gene: TRBJ2-3
CDR3 protein: CASSQDRGTDTDTQYF

V gene: TRBV21-1
J gene: TRBJ2-5
CDR3 protein: CASRKERSKETQYF

V gene: TRBV19
J gene: TRBJ2-1
CDR3 protein: CASSKILAGGRYNEQFF

V gene: TRBV18
J gene: TRBJ1-2
CDR3 protein: CASSPRTGNTLIVGYTF

V gene: TRBV5-5
J gene: TRBJ1-1
CDR3 protein: CASSFQGGFTEAFF

V gene: TRBV9
J gene: TRBJ2-7
CDR3 protein: CASSAGTSGRYEQYF

V gene: TRBV4-3
J gene: TRBJ2-2
CDR3 protein: CASSQGTSGNTGELFF

V gene: TRBV30
J gene: TRBJ1-5
CDR3 protein: CAWSVPWGPRSNQPQHF

V gene: TRBV6-6
J gene: TRBJ1-5
CDR3 protein: CASSFLQGNQPQHF

V gene: TRBV24-1
J gene: TRBJ1-5
CDR3 protein: CATSDKRHPNQPQHF